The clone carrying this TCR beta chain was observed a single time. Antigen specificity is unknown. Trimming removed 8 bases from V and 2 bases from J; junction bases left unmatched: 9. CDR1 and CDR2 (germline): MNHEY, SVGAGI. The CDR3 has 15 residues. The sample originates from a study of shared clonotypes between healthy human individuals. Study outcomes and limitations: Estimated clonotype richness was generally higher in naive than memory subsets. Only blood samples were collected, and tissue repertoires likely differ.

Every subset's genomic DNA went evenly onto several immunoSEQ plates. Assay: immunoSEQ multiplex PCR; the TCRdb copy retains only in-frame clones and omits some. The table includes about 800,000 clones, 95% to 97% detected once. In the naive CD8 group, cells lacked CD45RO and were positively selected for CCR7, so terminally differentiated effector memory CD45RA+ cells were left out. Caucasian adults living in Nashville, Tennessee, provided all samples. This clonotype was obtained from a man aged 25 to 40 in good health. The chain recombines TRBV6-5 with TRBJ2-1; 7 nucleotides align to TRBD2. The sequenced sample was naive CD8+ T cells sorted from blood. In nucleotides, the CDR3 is TGTGCCAGCTCCATTACGGGAGGTACCTACAATGAGCAGTTCTTC. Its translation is CASSITGGTYNEQFF.